This TCR beta chain stems from a study of kidney transplant recipient with SARS-CoV-2 infection. The germline CDR1 and CDR2 sequences are LNHDA and SQIVND (reference sequence). The CDR3 runs to 13 residues. TCRdb itself ran the reads through MiXCR, one entry per CDR3 protein. The data contain approximately 250,000 distinct CDR3 sequences, about 28% of them singletons. The chain carries TRBV19 and TRBJ2-5, with D maybe TRBD2 (5 bases). The J call may be in error: the DNA end matches TRBJ2-7 better. This sequence originates from a young adult male patient who had COVID-19 and was a kidney transplant recipient. Some of the T cells may derive from the graft donor. The sample was a blood sample, taken at baseline and on day 111 from a kidney transplant recipient. CDR3 sequence reads: CASSNGESYEQYF. The CDR3 bases are TGTGCCAGTAGTAACGGGGAATCCTACGAGCAGTACTTC.